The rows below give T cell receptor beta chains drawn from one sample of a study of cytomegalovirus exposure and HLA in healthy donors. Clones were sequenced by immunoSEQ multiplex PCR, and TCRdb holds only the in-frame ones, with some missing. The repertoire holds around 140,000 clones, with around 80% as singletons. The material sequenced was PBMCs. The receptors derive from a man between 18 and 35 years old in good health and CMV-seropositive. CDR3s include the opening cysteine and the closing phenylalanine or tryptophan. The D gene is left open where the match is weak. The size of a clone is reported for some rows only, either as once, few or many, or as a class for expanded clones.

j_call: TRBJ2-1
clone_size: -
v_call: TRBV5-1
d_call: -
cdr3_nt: TGCGCCAGCAGCTTGGAGTTCGTAGTAGCGTCTCTCAATGAGCAGTTCTTC
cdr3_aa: CASSLEFVVASLNEQFF

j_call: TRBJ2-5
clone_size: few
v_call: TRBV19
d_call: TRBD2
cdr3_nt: TGTGCCAGTAGTATTGGTACGTCTAGCGGGTCGGAGACCCAGTACTTC
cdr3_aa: CASSIGTSSGSETQYF

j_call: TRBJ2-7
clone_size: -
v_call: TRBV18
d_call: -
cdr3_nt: TGTGCCAGCTCACAGTCCACAGGGAACTTCTACGTTGAGCAGTACTTC
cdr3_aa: CASSQSTGNFYVEQYF

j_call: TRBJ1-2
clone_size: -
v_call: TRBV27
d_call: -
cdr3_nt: TGTGCCAGCAGTCACTCTGGGCGGCAGGGTGTATGGCGCTACACCTTC
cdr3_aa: CASSHSGRQGVWRYTF

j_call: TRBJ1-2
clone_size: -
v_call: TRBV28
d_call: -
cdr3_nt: TGTGCCAGCGGGAGCCTAAACTATGGCTACACCTTC
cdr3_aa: CASGSLNYGYTF

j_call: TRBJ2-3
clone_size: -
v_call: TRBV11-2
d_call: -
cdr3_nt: TGTGCCAGCAGCTTAGACCCCATCGGGGCCGGGACAACTAGCACAGATACGCAGTATTTT
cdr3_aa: CASSLDPIGAGTTSTDTQYF

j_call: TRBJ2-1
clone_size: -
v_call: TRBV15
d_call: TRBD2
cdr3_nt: TGTGCCACCAGCAGAGGGTTAGCGGGGGGCTCCTACAATGAGCAGTTCTTC
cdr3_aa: CATSRGLAGGSYNEQFF

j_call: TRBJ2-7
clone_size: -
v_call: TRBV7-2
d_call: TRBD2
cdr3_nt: TGTGCCAGCAGCTTGAGGCGGGAGAGGTACGAGCAGTACTTC
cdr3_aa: CASSLRRERYEQYF

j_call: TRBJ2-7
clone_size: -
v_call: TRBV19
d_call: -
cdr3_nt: TGTGCCAGTAGTATTGTTAGCCACTACGAGCAGTACTTC
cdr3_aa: CASSIVSHYEQYF

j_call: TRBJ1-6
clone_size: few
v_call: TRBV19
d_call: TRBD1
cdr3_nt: TGTGCCACCCAGCTGACAGGGGATAATTCACCCCTCCACTTT
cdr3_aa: CATQLTGDNSPLHF

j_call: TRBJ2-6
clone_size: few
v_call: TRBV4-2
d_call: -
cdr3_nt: TGTGCCAGCAGCCAAGACAGGGATAGCTCTGGGGCCAACGTCCTGACTTTC
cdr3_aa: CASSQDRDSSGANVLTF

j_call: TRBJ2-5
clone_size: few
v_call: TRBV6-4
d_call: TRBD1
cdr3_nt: TGTGCCAGCAGTGAGGGACAGGGGGCAGAGACCCAGTACTTC
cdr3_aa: CASSEGQGAETQYF

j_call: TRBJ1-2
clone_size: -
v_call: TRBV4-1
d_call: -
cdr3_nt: TGCGCCAGCACCTCACTAGGCAGGGGCTCCTCTGGCTACACCTTC
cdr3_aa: CASTSLGRGSSGYTF

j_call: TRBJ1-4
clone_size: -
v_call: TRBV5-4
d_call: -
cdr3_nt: TGTGCCAGCAGCTCCCGCGGTAGAGATGAAAAACTGTTTTTT
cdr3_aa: CASSSRGRDEKLFF

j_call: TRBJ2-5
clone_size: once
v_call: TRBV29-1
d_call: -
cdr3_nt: TGCAGCGTTGAGACGCCGAGCGGAGGGCAGTACTTC
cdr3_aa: CSVETPSGGQYF

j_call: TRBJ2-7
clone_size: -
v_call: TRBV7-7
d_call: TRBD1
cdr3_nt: TGTGCTAGCAGCAGGGACAGGGCCACCTACGAGCAGTACTTC
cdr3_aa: CASSRDRATYEQYF